This T cell receptor beta chain was identified during a study of regulatory T cells in long-lasting Graves disease. The time point here: persistent/refractory GD, antithyroid drugs over 5 years with positive TRAb. The TCR library was prepared using RNA isolated from PBMCs. This clonotype has only a few counts. The CDR3 is made up of 16 amino acids. Per germline, CDR1 SGHVS and CDR2 FNYEAQ. Trimming took 4 bases from V and 4 from J, leaving 19 bases between them. Construction of TCR beta libraries relied on iRepertoire HTBI primers and on Arm-PCR targeting CDR3 regions. Using its own MiXCR run on the multiplex PCR reads, TCRdb lists one record per CDR3 protein. This table has roughly 360,000 distinct CDR3 sequences, 20% to 25% appearing once.

The rearrangement links TRBV7-6 to TRBJ1-1; D is unclear. The starting material was peripheral blood mononuclear cells (PBMCs), obtained when the disease was refractory, from a patient treated with antithyroid drugs. The TCR was taken from a woman aged 40 to 50 with Graves disease. CDR3 loop: CASSSSRGVWVTEAFF. The CDR3 DNA is TGTGCCAGCAGCTCGTCAAGAGGTGTGTGGGTCACTGAAGCTTTCTTT.